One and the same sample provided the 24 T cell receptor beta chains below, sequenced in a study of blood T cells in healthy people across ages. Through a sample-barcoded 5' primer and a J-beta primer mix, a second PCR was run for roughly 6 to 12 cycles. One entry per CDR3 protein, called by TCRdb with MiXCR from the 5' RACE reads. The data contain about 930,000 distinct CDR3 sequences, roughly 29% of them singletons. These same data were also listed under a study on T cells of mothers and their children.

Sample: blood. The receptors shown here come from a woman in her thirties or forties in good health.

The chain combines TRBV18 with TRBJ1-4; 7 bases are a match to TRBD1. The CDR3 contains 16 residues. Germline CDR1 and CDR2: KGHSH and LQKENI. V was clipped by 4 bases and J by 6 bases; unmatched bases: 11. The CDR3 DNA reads TGTGCCAGCTCACGAACCTCAGGGGGGAGTTATGAAAAACTGTTTTTT. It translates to CASSRTSGGSYEKLFF.

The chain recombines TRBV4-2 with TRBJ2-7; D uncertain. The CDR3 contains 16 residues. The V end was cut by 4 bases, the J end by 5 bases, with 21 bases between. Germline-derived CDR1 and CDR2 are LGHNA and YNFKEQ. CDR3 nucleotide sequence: TGTGCCAGCAGCCGAATAGACCCCAGACTGGGAAACGAGCAGTACTTC. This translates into CASSRIDPRLGNEQYF.

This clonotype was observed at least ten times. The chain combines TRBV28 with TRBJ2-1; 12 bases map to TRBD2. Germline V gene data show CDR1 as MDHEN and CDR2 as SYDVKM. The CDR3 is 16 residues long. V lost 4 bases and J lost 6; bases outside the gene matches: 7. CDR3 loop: CASSSSSGGAPNEQFF. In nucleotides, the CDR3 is TGTGCCAGCAGTTCCTCTAGCGGGGGGGCCCCCAATGAGCAGTTCTTC.

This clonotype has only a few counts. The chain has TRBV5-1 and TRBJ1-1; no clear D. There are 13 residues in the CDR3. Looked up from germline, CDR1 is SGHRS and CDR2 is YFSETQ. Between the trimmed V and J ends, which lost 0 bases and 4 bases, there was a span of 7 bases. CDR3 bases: TGCGCCAGCAGCTTGGATTGGATCACTGAAGCTTTCTTT. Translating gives CASSLDWITEAFF.

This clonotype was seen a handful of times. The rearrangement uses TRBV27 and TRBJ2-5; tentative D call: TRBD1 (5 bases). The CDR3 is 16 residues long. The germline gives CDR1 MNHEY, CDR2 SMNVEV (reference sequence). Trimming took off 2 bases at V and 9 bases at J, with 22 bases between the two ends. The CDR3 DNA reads TGTGCCAGCAGTTTAGTTGGGGCCGGATCTGGAACGGCCCAGTACTTC. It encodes CASSLVGAGSGTAQYF.

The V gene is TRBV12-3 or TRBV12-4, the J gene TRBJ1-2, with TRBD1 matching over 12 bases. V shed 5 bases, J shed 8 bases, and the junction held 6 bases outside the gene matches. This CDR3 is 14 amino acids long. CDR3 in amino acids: CASSQGQGARGYTF. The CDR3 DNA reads TGTGCCAGCAGTCAGGGACAGGGGGCGCGGGGCTACACCTTC.

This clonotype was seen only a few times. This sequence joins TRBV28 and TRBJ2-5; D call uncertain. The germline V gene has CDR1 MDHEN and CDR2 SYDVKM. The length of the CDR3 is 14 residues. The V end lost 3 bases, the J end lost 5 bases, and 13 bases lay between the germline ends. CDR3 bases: TGTGCCAGCAGTTTGTTCAGCGTCCATGAGACCCAGTACTTC. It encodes CASSLFSVHETQYF.

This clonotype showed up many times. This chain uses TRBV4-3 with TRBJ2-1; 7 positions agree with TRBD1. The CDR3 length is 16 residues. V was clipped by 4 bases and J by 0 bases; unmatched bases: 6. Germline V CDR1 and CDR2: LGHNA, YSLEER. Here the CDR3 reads CASSPSRGSSYNEQFF. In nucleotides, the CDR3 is TGCGCCAGCAGCCCGAGCAGGGGGAGCTCCTACAATGAGCAGTTCTTC.

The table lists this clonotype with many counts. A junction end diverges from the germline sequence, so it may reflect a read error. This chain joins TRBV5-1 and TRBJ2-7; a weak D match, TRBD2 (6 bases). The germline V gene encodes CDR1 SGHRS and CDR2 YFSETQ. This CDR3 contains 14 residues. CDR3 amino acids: CASSLEGTPYEQYF. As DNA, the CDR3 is TGTGCCAGCAGTTTAGAAGGGACTCCCTACGAGCAGTACTTC.

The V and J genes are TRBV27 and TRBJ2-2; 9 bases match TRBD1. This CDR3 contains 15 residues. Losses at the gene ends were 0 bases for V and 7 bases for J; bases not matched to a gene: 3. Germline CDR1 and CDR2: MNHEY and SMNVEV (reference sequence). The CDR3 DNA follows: TGTGCCAGCAGTTTATCACAGGGGGCTTACGGGGAGCTGTTTTTT. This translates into CASSLSQGAYGELFF.

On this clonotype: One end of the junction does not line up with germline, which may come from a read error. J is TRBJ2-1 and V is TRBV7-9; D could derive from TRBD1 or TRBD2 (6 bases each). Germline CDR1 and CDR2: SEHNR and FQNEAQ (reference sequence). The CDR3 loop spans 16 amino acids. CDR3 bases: TGTGCCAGCGGCTTAGTCGGGGGCAGACCCTACAATGAGCAGTTCTTC. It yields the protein CASGLVGGRPYNEQFF. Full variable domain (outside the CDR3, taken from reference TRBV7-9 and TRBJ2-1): DTGVSQNPRHKITKRGQNVTFRCDPISEHNRLYWYRQTLGQGPEFLTYFQNEAQLEKSRLLSDRFSAERPKGSFSTLEIQRTEQGDSAMYLCASGLVGGRPYNEQFFGPGTRLTVL.

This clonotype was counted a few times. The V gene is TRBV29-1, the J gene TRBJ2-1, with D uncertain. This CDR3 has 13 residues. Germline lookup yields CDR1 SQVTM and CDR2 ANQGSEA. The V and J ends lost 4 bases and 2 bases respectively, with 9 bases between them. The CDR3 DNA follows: TGCAGCGTTGTTGGTACCCCCTACAATGAGCAGTTCTTC. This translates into CSVVGTPYNEQFF.

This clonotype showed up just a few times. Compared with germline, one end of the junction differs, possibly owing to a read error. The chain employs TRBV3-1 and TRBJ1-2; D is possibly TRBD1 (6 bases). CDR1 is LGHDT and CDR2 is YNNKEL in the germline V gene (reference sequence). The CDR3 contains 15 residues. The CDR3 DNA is TGTGCCGGCAGCCAAGATGGGGGGGCTGAGAGAGGCTACACCTTC. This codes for CAGSQDGGAERGYTF. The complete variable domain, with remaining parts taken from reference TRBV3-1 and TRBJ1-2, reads DTAVSQTPKYLVTQMGNDKSIKCEQNLGHDTMYWYKQDSKKFLKIMFSYNNKELIINETVPNRFSPKSPDKAHLNLHINSLELGDSAVYFCAGSQDGGAERGYTFGSGTRLTVV.

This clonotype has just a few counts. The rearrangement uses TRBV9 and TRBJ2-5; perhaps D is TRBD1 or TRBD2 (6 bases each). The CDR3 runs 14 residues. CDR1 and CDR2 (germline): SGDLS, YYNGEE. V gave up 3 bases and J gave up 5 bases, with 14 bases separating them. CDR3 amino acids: CASSGGGLGETQYF. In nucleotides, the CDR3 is TGTGCCAGCAGCGGAGGGGGGTTGGGGGAGACCCAGTACTTC.

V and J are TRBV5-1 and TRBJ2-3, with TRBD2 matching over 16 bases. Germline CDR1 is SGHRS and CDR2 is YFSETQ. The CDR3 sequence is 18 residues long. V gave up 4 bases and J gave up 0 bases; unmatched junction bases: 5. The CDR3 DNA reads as TGCGCCAGCAGCCCGGGACTAGCGGGGGGGCAGAGCACAGATACGCAGTATTTT. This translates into CASSPGLAGGQSTDTQYF.

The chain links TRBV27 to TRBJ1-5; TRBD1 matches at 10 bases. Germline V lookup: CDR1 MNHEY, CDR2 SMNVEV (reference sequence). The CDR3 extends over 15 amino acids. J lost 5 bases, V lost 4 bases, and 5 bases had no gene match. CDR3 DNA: TGTGCCAGCAGTTCATCAGGGACAGGGGATCAGCCCCAGCATTTT. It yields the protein CASSSSGTGDQPQHF.

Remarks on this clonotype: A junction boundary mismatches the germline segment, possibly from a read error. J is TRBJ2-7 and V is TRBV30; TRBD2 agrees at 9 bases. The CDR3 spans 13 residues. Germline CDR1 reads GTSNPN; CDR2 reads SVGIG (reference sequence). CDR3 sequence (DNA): TGTGTCTGGAGCCTAGCGGGGCCCTACGAGCAGTACTTC. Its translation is CVWSLAGPYEQYF.

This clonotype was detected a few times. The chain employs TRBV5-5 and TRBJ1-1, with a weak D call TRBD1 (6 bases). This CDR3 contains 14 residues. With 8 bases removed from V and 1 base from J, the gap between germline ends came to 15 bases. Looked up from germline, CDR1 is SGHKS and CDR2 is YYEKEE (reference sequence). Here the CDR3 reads CASDVGARNTEAFF. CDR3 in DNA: TGTGCCAGTGATGTGGGGGCGCGGAACACTGAAGCTTTCTTT.

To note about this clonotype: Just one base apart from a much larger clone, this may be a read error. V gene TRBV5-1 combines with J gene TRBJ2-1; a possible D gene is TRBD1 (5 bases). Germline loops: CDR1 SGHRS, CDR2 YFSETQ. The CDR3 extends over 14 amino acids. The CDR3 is CASGDSSSHNEQFF. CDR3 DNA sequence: TGCGCCAGCGGAGACAGTAGCTCCCACAATGAGCAGTTCTTC.

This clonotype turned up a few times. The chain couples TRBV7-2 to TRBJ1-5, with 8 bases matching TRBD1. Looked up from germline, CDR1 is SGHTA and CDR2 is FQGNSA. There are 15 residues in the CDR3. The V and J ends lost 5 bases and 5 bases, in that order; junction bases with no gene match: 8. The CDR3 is CASSTDRAVDQPQHF. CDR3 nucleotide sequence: TGTGCCAGCAGCACGGACAGGGCGGTGGATCAGCCCCAGCATTTT.

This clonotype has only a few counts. This CDR3 is CASSFAGGNTEAFF. CDR3 DNA sequence: TGTGCCAGCAGCTTCGCAGGGGGGAACACTGAAGCTTTCTTT. V and J are TRBV7-8 and TRBJ1-1; TRBD1 agrees at 7 bases. The CDR3 contains 14 residues. V gave up 3 bases and J gave up 1 base; unmatched junction bases: 2. The germline V gene encodes CDR1 SGHVS and CDR2 FQNEAQ.

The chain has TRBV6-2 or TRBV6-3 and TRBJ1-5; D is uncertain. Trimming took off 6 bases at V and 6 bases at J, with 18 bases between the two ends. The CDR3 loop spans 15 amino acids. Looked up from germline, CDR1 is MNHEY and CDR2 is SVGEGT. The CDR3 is CASRSGQTPSQPQHF. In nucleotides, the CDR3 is TGTGCCAGCAGATCCGGGCAGACGCCATCTCAGCCCCAGCATTTT.

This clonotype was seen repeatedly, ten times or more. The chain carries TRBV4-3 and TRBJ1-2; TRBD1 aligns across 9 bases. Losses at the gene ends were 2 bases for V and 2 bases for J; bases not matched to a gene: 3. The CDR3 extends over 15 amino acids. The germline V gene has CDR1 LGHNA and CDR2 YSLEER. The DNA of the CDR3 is TGCGCCAGCAGCCAACTACAGGGGGCGAACTATGGCTACACCTTC. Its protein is CASSQLQGANYGYTF.

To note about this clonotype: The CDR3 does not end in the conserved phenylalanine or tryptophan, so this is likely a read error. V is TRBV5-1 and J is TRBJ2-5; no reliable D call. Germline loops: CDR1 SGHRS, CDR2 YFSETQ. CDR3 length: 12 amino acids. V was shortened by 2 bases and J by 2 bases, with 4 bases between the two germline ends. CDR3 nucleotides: TGCGCCAGCAGCTTAACACAAGAGACCCAGTACTTG. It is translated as CASSLTQETQYL.